This T cell receptor beta chain appears in the sequencing data of a study of T cell changes during pregnancy in multiple sclerosis. The V gene's germline CDR1 is MDHEN and CDR2 SYDVKM. The V gene lost 5 bases and the J gene lost 5 bases, with 18 bases spanning the gap. CDR3 length equals 15 residues. Data came from immunoSEQ multiplex PCR; TCRdb stores just in-frame clones and leaves some out. The table includes approximately 97,000 clones, 90% detected once. The TCR was taken from a female donor in good health, enrolled as a control in a pregnancy study. This chain uses TRBV28 with TRBJ1-1; the D is unclear. The sample consisted of peripheral blood, taken in the second trimester of pregnancy. CDR3 in amino acids: CASSPLLDTGTEAFF. The CDR3 DNA follows: TGTGCCAGCAGTCCCTTGTTGGATACGGGGACTGAAGCTTTCTTT. Looking up the rest from reference TRBV28 and TRBJ1-1 gives the full variable domain: DVKVTQSSRYLVKRTGEKVFLECVQDMDHENMFWYRQDPGLGLRLIYFSYDVKMKEKGDIPEGYSVSREKKERFSLILESASTNQTSMYLCASSPLLDTGTEAFFGQGTRLTVV.